The clone carrying this T cell receptor (beta chain) was seen repeatedly, ten times or more. Its antigen is not known. These data are taken from a study of T cells after yellow fever vaccination. Study in general: Fractions containing few cells were prepared with SMART-Seq v4 Ultra Low Input.

Template switching with 5'RACE generated the TCR cDNA and added a universal primer site and UMIs. One entry per CDR3 protein, called by TCRdb with MiXCR from the 5' RACE reads. This table holds around 140,000 distinct CDR3 sequences, more than 6% found once. The V gene end was trimmed by 6 bases and the J gene end by 5 bases; junction bases not matched to a gene: 10. The germline gives CDR1 SGHTA, CDR2 FQGNSA. This CDR3 has 15 amino acids. Findings of the study overall: Abundant clonotypes from the bulk population could get into FACS-sorted repertoires as contaminants. A weaker secondary response peaked on day 5, the primary on day 15.

Specimen: CD4+ T cells sorted from PBMCs, collected 5 days after the yellow fever booster vaccination. This receptor was obtained from a man younger than 40 who received the YFV17D yellow fever vaccine. The J gene is TRBJ2-3, the V gene TRBV7-2; TRBD2 aligns across 8 bases. CDR3 DNA: TGTGCCAGCAGGGGGACTAGGGGAAAAGAAGATACGCAGTATTTT. It translates to CASRGTRGKEDTQYF.